The clone carrying this T cell receptor beta chain appeared a few times. TCRdb recomputed calls from the reads with MiXCR, one row per CDR3 protein. Counted here are roughly 630,000 distinct CDR3 sequences, roughly 24% occurring once; the ten biggest clones make up approximately 8.2%. The data originate from a study of T cell repertoires in cytomegalovirus infection. Per germline, CDR1 LNHNV and CDR2 YYDKDF (reference sequence). This CDR3 spans 17 amino acids. V trimming: 7 bases; J trimming: 0 bases; junction bases outside the gene matches: 10. This chain uses TRBV15 with TRBJ2-2, with TRBD1 matching over 8 bases. Sequencing used CD8+ T cells from PBMCs. The receptor comes from a human donor in good health (CMV status not recorded). Some clones in this sample may be carry-over from other donors' samples. The CDR3 is CATNGQGSGSNTGELFF. CDR3 DNA: TGTGCCACCAACGGACAGGGCTCAGGCTCGAACACCGGGGAGCTGTTTTTT.